A single sample is the source of the 10 T cell receptor beta chains below, sequenced in a study of cytomegalovirus exposure and HLA in healthy donors. Researchers ran the PCR with 60 Vbeta and 13 Jbeta primers. Profiled with immunoSEQ multiplex PCR; TCRdb holds only in-frame clones, not every one. Of more than 65,000 clones listed, about 75% are singletons. Sequencing used PBMCs. These TCRs come from a female donor in good health and CMV-seronegative.

The chain carries TRBV29-1 and TRBJ2-7, with 9 bases lining up with TRBD1. The CDR3 spans 14 residues. Germline CDR1 and CDR2: SQVTM and ANQGSEA. With V trimmed by 2 bases and J by 2 bases, 4 bases remained unmatched. The CDR3 spells CSVERTGDAYEQYF. The CDR3, as DNA: TGCAGCGTTGAAAGGACAGGGGACGCCTACGAGCAGTACTTC.

This clone has just one count. The CDR3: CASSNGTGRNIQYF. The CDR3 coding sequence is TGTGCCAGCAGCAACGGGACAGGGCGCAACATTCAGTACTTC. This chain connects TRBV21-1 to TRBJ2-4; no check of the table's D call, TRBD1, against the DNA was made. TRBV21-1 counts as a pseudogene. The CDR3 runs 14 residues.

The chain couples TRBV5-1 to TRBJ2-2, with a tentative D call TRBD1 (6 bases). The CDR3 has 14 residues. The germline gives CDR1 SGHRS, CDR2 YFSETQ. Trimming stripped 0 bases from V and 4 bases from J, with 7 bases between. The CDR3 sequence is CASSLARGTGELFF. DNA of the CDR3: TGCGCCAGCAGCTTGGCCAGGGGCACCGGGGAGCTGTTTTTT.

V usage is TRBV7-9 and J usage is TRBJ1-3; 7 bases are a match to TRBD1. This CDR3 is built from 15 residues. Germline assignment: CDR1 SEHNR and CDR2 FQNEAQ (reference sequence). The V segment lost 5 bases and the J segment 4 bases; nucleotides outside the gene matches: 8. CDR3 protein: CASSPFGQDGNTIYF. CDR3 nucleotide sequence: TGTGCCAGCAGCCCTTTCGGACAGGACGGAAACACCATATATTTT.

Only a few counts were recorded for this clone. The CDR3 is CASSRPSGNTEAFF. CDR3 coding DNA: TGTGCCAGCAGCCGCCCCTCAGGTAACACTGAAGCTTTCTTT. This chain joins TRBV28 and TRBJ1-1; unclear D gene. Trimming left V 6 bases short and J 2 bases short, with 13 bases between. Looked up from germline, CDR1 is MDHEN and CDR2 is SYDVKM. CDR3 size: 14 residues.

This clone appeared once. V and J are TRBV15 and TRBJ2-3; D is possibly TRBD2 (6 bases). The CDR3 contains 15 residues. The V and J ends lost 1 base and 8 bases respectively, with 16 bases between them. CDR1 is LNHNV and CDR2 is YYDKDF in the germline V gene (reference sequence). In DNA form, the CDR3 reads TGTGCCACCAGCAGAGGGGACTGGGGTGGGGGTACGCAGTATTTT. Its protein product is CATSRGDWGGGTQYF.

The genes are TRBV6-5 and TRBJ1-2, with a tentative D call TRBD1 (6 bases). Per germline, CDR1 MNHEY and CDR2 SVGAGI. The CDR3 length is 16 residues. V gave up 0 bases and J gave up 3 bases, with 14 bases separating them. DNA for the CDR3: TGTGCCAGCAGTTACTCATCGGGCAGGGGTCACTATGGCTACACCTTC. It specifies CASSYSSGRGHYGYTF.

This clone was recorded only once. The chain joins TRBV5-6 to TRBJ1-2, with 8 positions matching TRBD1. Germline V gene lookup returns CDR1 SGHDT and CDR2 YYEEEE. This CDR3 is 16 amino acids long. V was clipped by 0 bases and J by 4 bases; unmatched bases: 8. CDR3 DNA: TGTGCCAGCAGCTTGGTTAACAGGGGGTATTCCTATGGCTACACCTTC. Protein: CASSLVNRGYSYGYTF. Together with reference TRBV5-6 and TRBJ1-2, the CDR3 gives the full variable domain: DAGVTQSPTHLIKTRGQQVTLRCSPKSGHDTVSWYQQALGQGPQFIFQYYEEEERQRGNFPDRFSGHQFPNYSSELNVNALLLGDSALYLCASSLVNRGYSYGYTFGSGTRLTVV.

This chain links TRBV19 with TRBJ2-5; D is possibly TRBD1 (5 bases). The CDR3 length is 15 residues. Germline V gives CDR1 LNHDA, CDR2 SQIVND (reference sequence). V gave up 4 bases and J gave up 1 base, with 13 bases separating them. CDR3 in amino acids: CASSTLDTLQETQYF. The CDR3 coding sequence is TGTGCCAGTAGTACCTTGGACACCCTCCAAGAGACCCAGTACTTC.

The chain couples TRBV29-1 to TRBJ1-2; 8 bases match TRBD1. The CDR3 extends over 12 amino acids. CDR1 and CDR2 (germline): SQVTM, ANQGSEA. Trimming at V came to 7 bases and at J to 4 bases, leaving 5 bases not matched to a gene. CDR3 protein: CSADRGSYGYTF. CDR3 nucleotides: TGCAGCGCTGACAGGGGAAGCTATGGCTACACCTTC.